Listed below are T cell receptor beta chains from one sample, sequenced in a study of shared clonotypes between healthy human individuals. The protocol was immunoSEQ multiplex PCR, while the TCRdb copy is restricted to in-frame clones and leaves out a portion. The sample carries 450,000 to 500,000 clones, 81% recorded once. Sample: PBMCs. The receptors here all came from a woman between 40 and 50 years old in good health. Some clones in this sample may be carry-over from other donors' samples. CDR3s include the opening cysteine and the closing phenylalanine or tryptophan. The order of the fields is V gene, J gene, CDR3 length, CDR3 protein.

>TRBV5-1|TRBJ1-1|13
CASSLDGDTEAFF
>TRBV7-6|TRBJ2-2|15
CASSLSGGSTGELFF
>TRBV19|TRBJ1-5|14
CASSINSGREPQHF
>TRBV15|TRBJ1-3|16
CATSGDSPISGNTIYF
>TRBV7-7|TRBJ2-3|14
CASSPGTATDTQYF
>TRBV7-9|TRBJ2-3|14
CASSLGTGGDTQYF
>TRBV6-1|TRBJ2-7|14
CASSDLRGPYEQYF
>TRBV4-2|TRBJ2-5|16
CASSPRDRGDQETQYF
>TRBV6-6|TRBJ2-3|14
CASSPAGLFGTQYF
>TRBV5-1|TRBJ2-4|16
CASSLSRYTAKNIQYF
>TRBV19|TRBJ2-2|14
CASTMGPHTGELFF
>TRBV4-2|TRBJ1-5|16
CASSQGRGGVNQPQHF
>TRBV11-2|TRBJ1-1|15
CASSLNKGGNTEAFF
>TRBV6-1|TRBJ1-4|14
CASSESGPHEKLFF
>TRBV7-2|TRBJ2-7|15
CASSLEAGYSYEQYF
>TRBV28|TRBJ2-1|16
CASSLSQTGGGDEQFF
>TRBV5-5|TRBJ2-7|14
CASSLGQWKGEQYF
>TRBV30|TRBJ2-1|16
CAWRRGLAVVYNEQFF
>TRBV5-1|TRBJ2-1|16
CASSPPGDAGYNEQFF
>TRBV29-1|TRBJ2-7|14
CSARQGRGSYEQYF
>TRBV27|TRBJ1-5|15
CASSAQGQSNQPQHF
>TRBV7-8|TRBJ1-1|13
CASSTGTGGSAFF
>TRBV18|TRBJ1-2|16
CASSPPGQNLNYGYTF
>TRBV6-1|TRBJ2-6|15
CASRNSVSGANVLTF
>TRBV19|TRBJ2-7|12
CASSSGSYEQYF
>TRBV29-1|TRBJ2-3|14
CSVQQPWNTDTQYF
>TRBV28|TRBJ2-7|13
CASSLTGFYEQYF
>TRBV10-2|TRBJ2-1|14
CASSSGRAPAEQFF
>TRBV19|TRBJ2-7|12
CASSMGIDEQYF
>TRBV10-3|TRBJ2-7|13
CAIRGLDTYEQYF
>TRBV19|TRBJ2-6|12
CASSIRGGVLTF
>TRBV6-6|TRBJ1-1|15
CASSYSTFANTEAFF
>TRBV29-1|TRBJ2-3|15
CSANGGRERTDTQYF
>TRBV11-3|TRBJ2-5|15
CASSTRQGLGETQYF
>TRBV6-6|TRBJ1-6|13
CASTWTYSSPLHF
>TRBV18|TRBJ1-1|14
CASSPGQGLTEAFF
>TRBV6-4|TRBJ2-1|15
CASSAGLAGGDEQFF
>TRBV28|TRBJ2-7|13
CASKNGDSYEQYF
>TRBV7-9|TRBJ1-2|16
CASSPEDRVLGYGYTF
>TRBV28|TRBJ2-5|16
CASSLRHRQTQETQYF
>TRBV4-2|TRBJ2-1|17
CASSQGARGARYNEQFF
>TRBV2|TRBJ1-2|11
CASSYRGGYTF
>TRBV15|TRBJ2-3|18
CATSRDRRQGGSTDTQYF
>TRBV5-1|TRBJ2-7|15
CASSPGSSVVYEQYF
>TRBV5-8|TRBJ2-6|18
CASSTVRGLNSGANVLTF